This T cell receptor beta chain was recorded in a study of T-cell memory formation after mild COVID-19. Findings and limits, study-wide: Whether second-wave clones peaking at day 37 were SARS-CoV-2 specific went unconfirmed. Contracting clones from day 15 to 85 showed balanced CD4/CD8; later expanders favored CD4+.

The CDR3 length is 15 residues. V was pared by 4 bases and J by 5 bases, with 2 bases of the junction left unmatched. Germline V lookup: CDR1 SNHLY, CDR2 FYNNEI. A word on this clonotype: Its target is unknown.

TCRdb fed the 5' RACE reads into MiXCR, producing one record per CDR3 protein. The table has more than 250,000 distinct CDR3 sequences, under 20% seen once. This sequence originates from a man aged 18-30 years who had mild COVID-19 (a few samples of this study predate the infection). Cell type and time point are not known. The chain has TRBV2 and TRBJ1-6; 10 bases agree with TRBD1. Sequenced: PBMCs or a T cell subset sorted from them (not recorded which). CDR3 sequence reads: CASSGDRGNNSPLHF. CDR3 bases: TGTGCCAGCAGTGGGGACAGGGGAAATAATTCACCCCTCCACTTT. Complete variable domain (other parts from reference TRBV2 and TRBJ1-6): EPEVTQTPSHQVTQMGQEVILRCVPISNHLYFYWYRQILGQKVEFLVSFYNNEISEKSEIFDDQFSVERPDGSNFTLKIRSTKLEDSAMYFCASSGDRGNNSPLHFGNGTRLTVT.